By proportion, the clone carrying this TCR beta chain is medium-sized. The sample belongs to a study of spatial heterogeneity in lung cancer. TCRdb independently ran MiXCR on the 5' RACE reads; one entry per CDR3 protein. This table holds under 11,000 distinct CDR3 sequences, around 3.6% found once. V dropped 8 bases and J dropped 1 base, with 14 bases sitting between them. Germline CDR1 reads SQVTM; CDR2 reads ANQGSEA. This CDR3 is built from 13 residues. Time point indicated: sample taken at primary tumor resection. Unsorted whole RNA from tumor, nontumor lung or frozen PBMC underwent sequencing. This TCR came from a male donor with early-stage non-small cell lung cancer. The source was normal lung tissue next to the tumor, collected at surgery. The chain employs TRBV29-1 and TRBJ2-5, with D unclear. The CDR3 nucleotides are TGCAGCCACGTAAGGGTAACCCAAGAGACCCAGTACTTC. It translates to CSHVRVTQETQYF.